The 23 T cell receptor beta chains listed next were all sequenced from one sample in a study of technical replicates of blood from a handful of donors. Data came from immunoSEQ multiplex PCR; TCRdb stores just in-frame clones and leaves some out. The sample has approximately 82,000 clones, 85% to 95% seen once. The specimen was T cells isolated from PBMCs. These TCRs come from a human donor in good health.

This clone has a handful of counts. The genes are TRBV10-1 and TRBJ2-7, with D perhaps matching TRBD1 (6 bases). The CDR3 runs to 14 residues. Trimming took off 8 bases at V and 3 bases at J, with 17 bases between the two ends. Per germline, CDR1 WNHNN and CDR2 SYGVQD (reference sequence). The CDR3 bases are TGCGCCAGCGATCGGGCGCACAGGGACTACGAGCAGTACTTC. Amino acids: CASDRAHRDYEQYF.

V gene TRBV7-9 combines with J gene TRBJ2-7, with TRBD1 matching over 10 bases. Germline CDR1 is SEHNR and CDR2 is FQNEAQ (reference sequence). V lost 6 bases, J lost 10 bases, and 6 bases stayed unmatched. The CDR3 is 12 residues long. The CDR3 is CASRPDRGLQYF. CDR3 nucleotides: TGTGCCAGCAGACCCGACAGGGGGCTTCAGTACTTC.

The chain links TRBV18 to TRBJ2-2; maybe TRBD2 (5 bases). This CDR3 region has 15 residues. In germline, CDR1 is KGHSH, CDR2 LQKENI. V lost 3 bases to trimming and J lost 7 bases, with 15 bases between them. CDR3 nucleotides: TGTGCCAGCTCACCTCCGGACGGGAAGGGCGGGGAGCTGTTTTTT. Amino acid sequence: CASSPPDGKGGELFF. The full variable domain, completed using reference TRBV18 and TRBJ2-2, is NAGVMQNPRHLVRRRGQEARLRCSPMKGHSHVYWYRQLPEEGLKFMVYLQKENIIDESGMPKERFSAEFPKEGPSILRIQQVVRGDSAAYFCASSPPDGKGGELFFGEGSRLTVL.

The chain uses TRBV6-5 and TRBJ2-1, with 10 nucleotides matching TRBD1. CDR1 is MNHEY and CDR2 is SVGAGI in the germline V gene. J was trimmed by 3 bases and V by 4 bases; bases with no gene match: 6. The CDR3 runs 16 residues. The CDR3 nucleotides are TGTGCCAGCAGTTCCCCGGGACAGGGGTACTACAATGAGCAGTTCTTC. Translation gives CASSSPGQGYYNEQFF.

The V and J genes are TRBV6-5 and TRBJ1-1, with D uncertain. The CDR3 covers 13 residues. Germline assignment: CDR1 MNHEY and CDR2 SVGAGI. V lost 8 bases and J 5 bases, leaving 15 bases between the germline ends. CDR3 bases: TGTGCCAGCTACCCATTACTCCGGACTGAAGCTTTCTTT. Amino acid sequence: CASYPLLRTEAFF.

V usage is TRBV28 and J usage is TRBJ1-5; 7 nucleotides match TRBD1. V gave up 6 bases and J gave up 6 bases; unmatched junction bases: 14. The CDR3 totals 16 residues. Germline V gives CDR1 MDHEN, CDR2 SYDVKM. The CDR3: CASRKRQGFFSQPQHF. The CDR3 DNA reads as TGTGCCAGCAGAAAGAGACAGGGTTTTTTCAGTCAGCCCCAGCATTTT.

This chain connects TRBV11-2 to TRBJ2-2; TRBD2 aligns across 14 bases. The junction had 4 bases not matched to a gene; V was cut back by 0 bases and J by 4 bases. CDR3 size: 18 residues. Per germline, CDR1 SGHAT and CDR2 FQNNGV. CDR3 in amino acids: CASSLDLGTSGSTGELFF. The CDR3 DNA reads TGTGCCAGCAGCTTAGATCTAGGGACTAGCGGGAGCACCGGGGAGCTGTTTTTT. Combining the CDR3 with reference TRBV11-2 and TRBJ2-2 gives the whole variable domain EAGVAQSPRYKIIEKRQSVAFWCNPISGHATLYWYQQILGQGPKLLIQFQNNGVVDDSQLPKDRFSAERLKGVDSTLKIQPAKLEDSAVYLCASSLDLGTSGSTGELFFGEGSRLTVL.

About this clone: At one end the junction does not follow the germline gene, possibly because of a read error. V gene TRBV5-4 combines with J gene TRBJ2-7; 8 bases align to TRBD2. This CDR3 spans 15 amino acids. Looked up from germline, CDR1 is SGHNT and CDR2 is YYREEE (reference sequence). The CDR3 protein is CACSLGTSHDYEQYF. CDR3 nucleotides: TGTGCCTGCAGTTTAGGGACTAGTCATGACTACGAGCAGTACTTC.

The gene calls are TRBV10-1 and TRBJ1-2; D call uncertain. Germline CDR1 and CDR2: WNHNN and SYGVQD (reference sequence). V dropped 2 bases and J dropped 4 bases, with 8 bases sitting between them. CDR3 size: 13 residues. Here the CDR3 reads CASSESRSYGYTF. The CDR3 DNA reads TGCGCCAGCAGTGAGAGTCGGAGCTATGGCTACACCTTC.

The chain employs TRBV18 and TRBJ1-2; 9 nucleotides line up with TRBD1. V lost 2 bases, J lost 2 bases, and 15 bases stayed unmatched. CDR3 length: 19 residues. Germline CDR1 KGHSH, CDR2 LQKENI. This chain's CDR3 is CASSPYPGTGTFPNYGYTF. Written as DNA, the CDR3 is TGTGCCAGCTCACCATATCCCGGGACAGGGACTTTCCCAAACTATGGCTACACCTTC. Based on the CDR3 plus reference TRBV18 and TRBJ1-2, the full variable domain is NAGVMQNPRHLVRRRGQEARLRCSPMKGHSHVYWYRQLPEEGLKFMVYLQKENIIDESGMPKERFSAEFPKEGPSILRIQQVVRGDSAAYFCASSPYPGTGTFPNYGYTFGSGTRLTVV.

This clone was seen once. The genes are TRBV27 and TRBJ1-2; the D gene is possibly TRBD1 (6 bases). Germline V gives CDR1 MNHEY, CDR2 SMNVEV (reference sequence). There are 15 residues in the CDR3. V was clipped by 6 bases and J by 4 bases, with 18 bases between them. The CDR3 spells CASSSLRGPRYGYTF. The CDR3 nucleotides read TGTGCCAGCAGCTCCCTGCGGGGGCCCCGCTATGGCTACACCTTC.

The chain links TRBV10-3 to TRBJ2-1; 13 bases agree with TRBD2. The germline gives CDR1 ENHRY, CDR2 SYGVKD. V dropped 4 bases and J dropped 5; count of bases not matched to a gene: 2. CDR3 length: 15 residues. This chain's CDR3 is CAISAGLAGHNEQFF. CDR3 DNA: TGTGCCATCAGTGCGGGACTAGCGGGACACAATGAGCAGTTCTTC.

The chain links TRBV6-5 to TRBJ2-3, with 10 bases lining up with TRBD2. This CDR3 comprises 16 residues. Germline lookup yields CDR1 MNHEY and CDR2 SVGAGI. The V segment lost 2 bases and the J segment 4 bases; nucleotides outside the gene matches: 6. In DNA, the CDR3 is TGTGCCAGCAGTTACGGAAGCGGGGGGGCCTCAGATACGCAGTATTTT. The encoded protein is CASSYGSGGASDTQYF.

This chain connects TRBV27 to TRBJ2-7, with a tentative D call TRBD2 (6 bases). In germline, CDR1 is MNHEY, CDR2 SMNVEV (reference sequence). The CDR3 consists of 15 residues. The V and J ends lost 4 bases and 3 bases respectively, with 16 bases between them. The CDR3 is CASSSGTPEGYEQYF. CDR3 DNA sequence: TGTGCCAGCAGTTCCGGGACTCCGGAGGGCTACGAGCAGTACTTC.

The chain joins TRBV10-1 to TRBJ2-1; D gene uncertain. The CDR3 spans 12 residues. The V gene's germline CDR1 is WNHNN and CDR2 SYGVQD (reference sequence). Deletions cut 6 bases from V and 5 bases from J, with 8 bases between. Written as DNA, the CDR3 is TGCGCCAGCAGCAGTGCGGACAATGAGCAGTTCTTC. It specifies CASSSADNEQFF.

This clone occurred a few times. CDR3 in DNA: TGTGCCAGCAGCTCGCGACTAGCCGCAGATACGCAGTATTTT. It specifies CASSSRLAADTQYF. This rearrangement joins TRBV7-2 to TRBJ2-3; TRBD2 agrees at 7 bases. With 4 bases clipped from V and 4 bases from J, the junction kept 5 bases outside the gene matches. Per the germline V gene, CDR1 is SGHTA and CDR2 is FQGNSA. The CDR3 runs 14 residues.

This clone was counted a single time. The rearrangement joins TRBV6-5 to TRBJ2-1, with a possible D match to TRBD2 (6 bases). In germline, CDR1 is MNHEY, CDR2 SVGAGI. The germline V and J ends were trimmed by 5 bases and 5 bases, with 13 bases remaining between them. This CDR3 is built from 14 residues. This CDR3 reads CASSPDYADNEQFF. The DNA for the CDR3 is TGTGCCAGCAGTCCGGACTATGCCGACAATGAGCAGTTCTTC.

V usage is TRBV7-9 and J usage is TRBJ2-3; a possible D gene is TRBD2 (5 bases). V was cut by 4 bases and J by 6 bases, with 17 bases left in between. CDR3 length: 15 amino acids. The germline V gene has CDR1 SEHNR and CDR2 FQNEAQ (reference sequence). This chain's CDR3 is CASSSTPKPGDTQYF. In nucleotides, the CDR3 is TGTGCCAGCAGCTCCACACCCAAACCGGGGGATACGCAGTATTTT.

The CDR3 is CASSLNSNYEQYF. CDR3 bases: TGTGCCAGCAGTTTAAATAGCAACTACGAGCAGTACTTC. The chain combines TRBV27 with TRBJ2-7; D is unresolved. Trimming left V 2 bases short and J 3 bases short, with 8 bases between. This CDR3 comprises 13 residues. Germline CDR1 is MNHEY and CDR2 is SMNVEV (reference sequence).

The chain joins TRBV27 to TRBJ1-5; 7 bases match TRBD1. The CDR3 is made up of 19 amino acids. Germline V CDR1 and CDR2: MNHEY, SMNVEV (reference sequence). The junction had 18 bases not matched to a gene; V was cut back by 2 bases and J by 5 bases. The CDR3 DNA sequence: TGTGCCAGCAGTTTAATAAGGTCTCTTCGGGACAGCTCAGATCAGCCCCAGCATTTT. As protein: CASSLIRSLRDSSDQPQHF.

V and J are TRBV25-1 and TRBJ1-2; TRBD1 might be the D (6 bases). The CDR3 extends over 16 amino acids. V was clipped by 8 bases and J by 0 bases, with 19 bases between them. Germline CDR1 is MGHDK and CDR2 is SYGVNS. The CDR3 nucleotides read TGTGCCAGCCTCGGCGAAGGACAGACTACTAACTATGGCTACACCTTC. Translating it yields CASLGEGQTTNYGYTF.

The genes are TRBV7-2 and TRBJ1-2; no clear D gene. The V gene lost 7 bases and the J gene lost 2 bases, with 14 bases spanning the gap. The CDR3 sequence is 14 residues long. Germline CDR1 reads SGHTA; CDR2 reads FQGNSA. CDR3 region: CASIRFEGNYGYTF. CDR3 in DNA: TGTGCCAGCATCCGTTTTGAGGGAAACTATGGCTACACCTTC.

The table lists this clone with a few counts. This chain connects TRBV4-2 to TRBJ2-3; 7 positions agree with TRBD2. Germline CDR1 is LGHNA and CDR2 is YNFKEQ. CDR3 length: 21 amino acids. The V gene end was trimmed by 2 bases and the J gene end by 1 base; junction bases not matched to a gene: 21. CDR3 DNA sequence: TGTGCCAGCAGCCAAACTATGGCCGGACTAGTGGAGAAGATCGGCACAGATACGCAGTATTTT. The encoded protein is CASSQTMAGLVEKIGTDTQYF.